These T cell receptor beta chains were read from a single sample in a study of beta chain features in type 1 diabetes. Libraries were prepared by immunoSEQ multiplex PCR; TCRdb keeps only in-frame clonotypes and omits some of them. The sample carries about 710,000 clones, 11% to 15% recorded once. The sequenced material came from naive CD4+ T cells from blood. The source is a young man with type 1 diabetes. Both conserved end residues are part of each CDR3. The D gene is left open where the match is weak. Expanded clones are given a class, and other clones once, few, many or no size at all.

clone size	V gene	J gene	D gene	CDR3 DNA	CDR3 protein
-	TRBV5-4	TRBJ2-7	-	TGTGCCAGCAGCTTCCCGGAGAAGTACGAGCAGTACTTC	CASSFPEKYEQYF
many	TRBV23-1	TRBJ2-1	-	TGCGCCAGCAGGTGGGGTCGGAGGGAAGGGCAGTTCTTC	CASRWGRREGQFF
-	TRBV2	TRBJ2-7	-	TGTGCCAGCAGTACCGCCGGGCATTACGAGCAGTACTTC	CASSTAGHYEQYF
-	TRBV25-1	TRBJ2-3	-	TGTGCCAGCATCACCAACCGCTTTCCAGATACGCAGTATTTT	CASITNRFPDTQYF
few	TRBV6-1	TRBJ1-5	-	TGTGCCAGCAGTGAGTTGACTCAGGGCAATCAGCCCCAGCATTTT	CASSELTQGNQPQHF
-	TRBV29-1	TRBJ2-3	TRBD2	TGCAGCGTTGTATCTTTTGGGCTAGCGGGGGAAGCAGATACGCAGTATTTT	CSVVSFGLAGEADTQYF
few	TRBV5-4	TRBJ2-3	-	TGTGCCAGCAGCTTGGGACAGGTGCACACAGATACGCAGTATTTT	CASSLGQVHTDTQYF
-	TRBV30	TRBJ2-7	-	TGTGCCTGGAGTCGGGATACCTACGAGCAGTACTTC	CAWSRDTYEQYF
-	TRBV11-2	TRBJ2-5	TRBD1	TGTGCCAGCAGCTTCCAGACAGGGGCGGAGACCCAGTACTTC	CASSFQTGAETQYF
few	TRBV27	TRBJ1-5	-	TGTGCCAGCAGTTTCGCAGACAGGTATCAGCCCCAGCATTTT	CASSFADRYQPQHF
few	TRBV9	TRBJ2-2	TRBD1	TGTGCCAGCAGCGTAGTAGGGACAGGGGGCGTGGGCACCGGGGAGCTGTTTTTT	CASSVVGTGGVGTGELFF
once	TRBV6-5	TRBJ1-2	-	TGTGCCAGCACCGCACCGGGCTCCTACACCTTC	CASTAPGSYTF
-	TRBV6-6	TRBJ2-7	-	TGTGCCAGCAGCCACTACTCGTCCAGCTCCTACGAGCAGTACTTC	CASSHYSSSSYEQYF
few	TRBV19	TRBJ2-2	TRBD1	TGTGCCAGTAACAGGGACAGAAACACCGGGGAGCTGTTTTTT	CASNRDRNTGELFF
-	TRBV30	TRBJ2-7	TRBD1	TGTGCCTGGAACAGGGGAGAAGTGGACGAGCAGTACTTC	CAWNRGEVDEQYF
-	TRBV5-1	TRBJ2-5	-	TGCGCCAGCAGCTTGGGACGGACTCAAGAGACCCAGTACTTC	CASSLGRTQETQYF
-	TRBV6-5	TRBJ2-7	-	TGTGCCAGCAGCCTCCACAGGGTAGAGAAGCAGTACTTC	CASSLHRVEKQYF
-	TRBV6-5	TRBJ2-7	TRBD1	TGTGCCAGCAGTTACTCCTACAGGGGGACCTACGAGCAGTACTTC	CASSYSYRGTYEQYF
-	TRBV29-1	TRBJ2-5	-	TGCAGCGGTGGGCAGGGGCGGCAAGAGACCCAGTACTTC	CSGGQGRQETQYF
-	TRBV7-9	TRBJ1-2	-	TGTGCCAGCAGCTTTCCCCCTCCGCCGGAAAGAGACTATGGCTACACCTTC	CASSFPPPPERDYGYTF
-	TRBV6-5	TRBJ1-1	TRBD1	TGTGCCAGCAATCGACAGGGTCGGAACACTGAAGCTTTCTTT	CASNRQGRNTEAFF
few	TRBV5-4	TRBJ1-1	-	TGTGCCAGCAGCTCACTACAGGGAGGAACTGAAGCTTTCTTT	CASSSLQGGTEAFF
few	TRBV6-5	TRBJ2-1	-	TGTGCCAGCAGTTATCGAGGGGACAATGAGCAGTTCTTC	CASSYRGDNEQFF
few	TRBV10-3	TRBJ2-7	-	TGTGCCATCGGACCTTGGACACTTAACTCCTACGAGCAGTACTTC	CAIGPWTLNSYEQYF
-	TRBV6-1	TRBJ2-5	-	TGTGCCAGCACCTCGTTCAGGGAAGAGACCCAGTACTTC	CASTSFREETQYF
-	TRBV30	TRBJ2-5	-	TGTGCCTGGAGTGGACTCATTGGGCCGACCCAGTACTTC	CAWSGLIGPTQYF
few	TRBV4-3	TRBJ1-1	-	TGCGCCAGCAGCCAAGACCCAGGGCTGAACACTGAAGCTTTCTTT	CASSQDPGLNTEAFF
few	TRBV29-1	TRBJ2-3	-	TGCAGCGTCCTCGGAAGCACAGATACGCAGTATTTT	CSVLGSTDTQYF
few	TRBV4-3	TRBJ1-1	-	TGCGCCAGCAGCCAAGATAGGCGGGGGAACACTGAAGCTTTCTTT	CASSQDRRGNTEAFF
-	TRBV7-6	TRBJ2-7	TRBD1	TGTGCCAGCAGCCCGATTCTGGGACAGGGGAGCAATCCGTACTTC	CASSPILGQGSNPYF
few	TRBV7-8	TRBJ1-3	-	TGTGCCAGCAGCCCTTCGGGGGTTTTCGGAAACACCATATATTTT	CASSPSGVFGNTIYF
-	TRBV19	TRBJ2-3	TRBD1	TGTGCCAGTACCCCATCGACAGGGCCGCTAGATACGCAGTATTTT	CASTPSTGPLDTQYF
-	TRBV13	TRBJ1-4	-	TGTGCCAGCAGCCAAAGGACGAATGAAAAACTGTTTTTT	CASSQRTNEKLFF
few	TRBV7-6	TRBJ1-5	TRBD1	TGTGCCAGCAGCCTGACAGGGGTAGATCAGCCCCAGCATTTT	CASSLTGVDQPQHF
once	TRBV10-2	TRBJ2-4	-	TGCGCCAGCAGCGTAACCGACAGCAACATTCAGTACTTC	CASSVTDSNIQYF
-	TRBV29-1	TRBJ2-5	-	TGCAGCGAACTAGGACGGGACCACCAAGAGACCCAGTACTTC	CSELGRDHQETQYF
-	TRBV7-2	TRBJ1-6	-	TGCGCCAGCAGCCAAGATCAGAAGGGTTGGGATTCACCCCTCCACTTT	CASSQDQKGWDSPLHF
few	TRBV20-1	TRBJ1-2	TRBD1	TGCAGTGCTGACAGGGCCTATGGCTACACCTTC	CSADRAYGYTF
-	TRBV30	TRBJ1-1	-	TGTGCCTGGAGTAGGGTCCTAAGGGGCACTGAAGCTTTCTTT	CAWSRVLRGTEAFF
-	TRBV4-1	TRBJ2-6	TRBD1	TGCGCCAGCAGCCAAGACCCAGTGACAGGGAGTGGGGCCAACGTCCTGACTTTC	CASSQDPVTGSGANVLTF
-	TRBV15	TRBJ2-1	-	TGTGCCACCAGCAGAGTAGGGAATGAGCAGTTCTTC	CATSRVGNEQFF
few	TRBV6-6	TRBJ2-5	-	TGTGCCAGCAGCCCCCCGGGAGAGACCCAGTACTTC	CASSPPGETQYF
few	TRBV5-4	TRBJ2-1	-	TGTGCCAGCCGGCAGGCCCGGGGGACCCTCTACAATGAGCAGTTCTTC	CASRQARGTLYNEQFF
few	TRBV7-8	TRBJ2-1	TRBD2	TGTGCCAGCAGCCCCCGGGGGGGGACTCGTAATGAGCAGTTCTTC	CASSPRGGTRNEQFF
few	TRBV7-2	TRBJ1-3	-	TGTGCCAGCAGCCTCAGCTCTGGAAACACCATATATTTT	CASSLSSGNTIYF
-	TRBV28	TRBJ2-7	-	TGTGCCAGCAGTTTCCAGTGGACGGGCCCCTACGAGCAGTACTTC	CASSFQWTGPYEQYF
-	TRBV10-3	TRBJ2-7	-	TGTGCCATCAGGGACACCGACCAGCAGTACTTC	CAIRDTDQQYF
few	TRBV30	TRBJ1-1	-	TGTGCCTGGAGAGACAGCCAGAACACTGAAGCTTTCTTT	CAWRDSQNTEAFF